These 19 T cell receptor beta chains were sequenced from one sample in a study of cytomegalovirus exposure and HLA in healthy donors listed by TCRdb under 2017. The library was built by means of the immunoSEQ multiplex PCR assay. A mixture of 60 forward primers for TCR Vbeta segments and 13 reverse primers for TCR Jbeta segments was used in the multiplex PCR. TCRdb mirrors the immuneACCESS table, restricted to in-frame sequences. Some clones are absent from its copies; in checked studies, under half trace to an unresolved V gene, and the reason for the others is unknown. This sample is represented by 200,000 to 250,000 clones; 82% of them were singletons. The top ten clonotypes cover 4.5% to 6% of the sample. Input material: PBMCs. The source is a woman between 40 and 55 years old in good health and CMV-seropositive.

The V call is TRBV7-8, the J call TRBJ1-5; perhaps TRBD1 as D (6 bases). V was clipped by 5 bases and J by 5 bases, with 16 bases between them. The CDR3 runs to 15 residues. Germline CDR1 and CDR2: SGHVS and FQNEAQ. CDR3: CASSARDTGDQPQHF. The CDR3 DNA reads as TGTGCCAGCAGCGCCCGGGACACGGGTGATCAGCCCCAGCATTTT.

This clone was counted a single time. V gene TRBV13 combines with J gene TRBJ2-1; 8 nucleotides agree with TRBD2. Per germline, CDR1 PRHDT and CDR2 FYEKMQ (reference sequence). J lost 3 bases, V lost 4 bases, and 8 bases had no gene match. The CDR3 is 16 amino acids. The CDR3 is CASSSSERESYNEQFF. The CDR3 DNA sequence: TGTGCCAGCAGCTCATCTGAGCGGGAGAGCTACAATGAGCAGTTCTTC. The full variable domain, with the rest looked up from reference TRBV13 and TRBJ2-1, is AAGVIQSPRHLIKEKRETATLKCYPIPRHDTVYWYQQGPGQDPQFLISFYEKMQSDKGSIPDRFSAQQFSDYHSELNMSSLELGDSALYFCASSSSERESYNEQFFGPGTRLTVL.

V and J are TRBV5-6 and TRBJ1-1; 9 nucleotides agree with TRBD1. V lost 4 bases and J lost 3; bases outside the gene matches: 10. Germline-derived CDR1 and CDR2 are SGHDT and YYEEEE. This CDR3 spans 16 amino acids. The CDR3 loop is CASSPLPGQGYTEAFF. DNA of the CDR3: TGTGCCAGCAGCCCTTTACCCGGACAGGGGTACACTGAAGCTTTCTTT.

This chain joins TRBV19 and TRBJ2-7; 9 bases are shared with TRBD1. Germline V lookup: CDR1 LNHDA, CDR2 SQIVND (reference sequence). The CDR3 totals 15 residues. Losses at the gene ends were 4 bases for V and 6 bases for J; bases not matched to a gene: 10. The CDR3 is CASSTGLDRGSEQYF. The CDR3 region has the DNA TGTGCCAGTAGTACCGGCTTGGACAGGGGTAGCGAGCAGTACTTC.

A few counts support this clone. The rearrangement links TRBV7-6 to TRBJ2-7, with 10 bases identical to TRBD2. After removal of 0 bases from V and 7 bases from J, the junction contained 6 bases not matched to a gene. Germline lookup yields CDR1 SGHVS and CDR2 FNYEAQ. The CDR3 totals 15 residues. The CDR3 sequence: CASSLARAGGDEQYF. The CDR3 bases are TGTGCCAGCAGCTTAGCGCGAGCGGGGGGGGATGAGCAGTACTTC.

This rearrangement joins TRBV4-1 to TRBJ2-7, with 11 bases identical to TRBD2. The CDR3 has 15 amino acids. Trimming removed 1 base from V and 2 bases from J; junction bases left unmatched: 1. Germline CDR1 and CDR2: MGHRA and YSYEKL. This chain's CDR3 is CASSQVAGGPYEQYF. For the CDR3, the DNA is TGCGCCAGCAGCCAAGTAGCGGGAGGGCCCTACGAGCAGTACTTC.

The chain recombines TRBV5-1 with TRBJ2-2; no clear D gene. Germline values: CDR1 SGHRS, CDR2 YFSETQ. The ends were cut back, 4 bases at V and 4 bases at J, with 20 bases in the middle. This CDR3 has 17 residues. The CDR3 loop reads CASSNPLTESLTGELFF. The CDR3 DNA sequence: TGCGCCAGCAGCAACCCTCTGACTGAAAGCCTCACCGGGGAGCTGTTTTTT. The complete variable domain, with remaining parts taken from reference TRBV5-1 and TRBJ2-2, reads KAGVTQTPRYLIKTRGQQVTLSCSPISGHRSVSWYQQTPGQGLQFLFEYFSETQRNKGNFPGRFSGRQFSNSRSEMNVSTLELGDSALYLCASSNPLTESLTGELFFGEGSRLTVL.

The V and J genes are TRBV5-4 and TRBJ2-7; D remains ambiguous. Germline V gene lookup returns CDR1 SGHNT and CDR2 YYREEE (reference sequence). Trimming stripped 3 bases from V and 0 bases from J, with 10 bases between. The CDR3 consists of 14 residues. Here the CDR3 DNA reads TGTGCCAGCAGCTCAACGAGGAGCTCCTACGAGCAGTACTTC. This sequence encodes CASSSTRSSYEQYF.

This sequence joins TRBV7-2 and TRBJ2-5, with a weak D call TRBD2 (6 bases). V was trimmed by 0 bases and J by 7 bases, leaving 15 bases between them. Germline loops: CDR1 SGHTA, CDR2 FQGNSA. The CDR3 consists of 15 residues. As DNA, the CDR3 is TGTGCCAGCAGCTTAGCGGGGCCACTAGCCGGGACCCAGTACTTC. This translates into CASSLAGPLAGTQYF.

This clone turned up a few times. The chain carries TRBV4-2 and TRBJ1-1, with a weak D call TRBD1 (5 bases). Between the trimmed V and J ends, which lost 0 bases and 7 bases, there was a span of 12 bases. From germline, CDR1 is LGHNA and CDR2 YNFKEQ. This CDR3 is 14 amino acids long. The CDR3: CASSQDPQGGEAFF. In nucleotides, the CDR3 is TGTGCCAGCAGCCAAGATCCCCAGGGAGGTGAAGCTTTCTTT.

This rearrangement joins TRBV6-5 to TRBJ1-1, with 8 positions matching TRBD1. Germline CDR1 is MNHEY and CDR2 is SVGAGI. CDR3 length: 15 residues. V lost 0 bases, J lost 5 bases, and 5 bases stayed unmatched. In DNA form, the CDR3 reads TGTGCCAGCAGTTACTCGTCAGGGGGCAGGACTGAAGCTTTCTTT. Its translation is CASSYSSGGRTEAFF.

This clone was picked up a small number of times. This sample includes further DNA sequences coding for the same CDR3. The chain employs TRBV7-2 and TRBJ1-1, with D hard to call. Germline CDR1 reads SGHTA; CDR2 reads FQGNSA. Between the trimmed V and J ends, which lost 3 bases and 1 base, there was a span of 6 bases. This CDR3 contains 13 residues. This CDR3 reads CASSLGRNTEAFF. CDR3 bases: TGTGCCAGCAGCTTGGGCAGGAACACTGAAGCTTTCTTT.

The chain has TRBV19 and TRBJ2-3; TRBD2 is a possible D gene (7 bases). Germline CDR1 reads LNHDA; CDR2 reads SQIVND (reference sequence). V lost 2 bases to trimming and J lost 3 bases, with 12 bases between them. The CDR3 totals 15 residues. CDR3 loop: CASSISGGATDTQYF. For the CDR3, the DNA is TGTGCCAGTAGTATAAGTGGGGGGGCAACAGATACGCAGTATTTT.

This chain connects TRBV27 to TRBJ2-1; TRBD1 agrees at 10 bases. Germline CDR1 reads MNHEY; CDR2 reads SMNVEV (reference sequence). J lost 3 bases, V lost 5 bases, and 4 bases had no gene match. The CDR3 loop spans 15 amino acids. The CDR3 region has the DNA TGTGCCAGCAGTCATGGGACAGGGGTCTACAATGAGCAGTTCTTC. Translating gives CASSHGTGVYNEQFF.

V is TRBV19 and J is TRBJ1-5; D is possibly TRBD1 (6 bases). The germline CDR1 and CDR2 sequences are LNHDA and SQIVND (reference sequence). V dropped 3 bases and J dropped 3 bases, with 12 bases sitting between them. This CDR3 region has 15 residues. CDR3 DNA: TGTGCCAGTAGTATCGGACAGACGACCAATCAGCCCCAGCATTTT. Its translation is CASSIGQTTNQPQHF.

V gene TRBV5-6 combines with J gene TRBJ2-5; D unresolved. There are 14 residues in the CDR3. Per germline, CDR1 SGHDT and CDR2 YYEEEE. The ends were cut back, 1 base at V and 2 bases at J, with 9 bases in the middle. CDR3 nucleotide sequence: TGTGCCAGCAGCTTGAACAGCCCTCAAGAGACCCAGTACTTC. Protein sequence: CASSLNSPQETQYF.

The rearrangement joins TRBV6-6 to TRBJ2-3, with D maybe TRBD2 (5 bases). The germline gives CDR1 MNHNY, CDR2 SVGAGI (reference sequence). This CDR3 is 14 amino acids long. V was clipped by 6 bases and J by 2 bases, with 12 bases between them. CDR3 nucleotide sequence: TGTGCCAGCAGGAAGGACTTCCCCACAGATACGCAGTATTTT. As protein: CASRKDFPTDTQYF.

In regard to this clone: Germline and junction disagree at one end, which may indicate a read error. The chain combines TRBV28 with TRBJ1-2; 9 bases are shared with TRBD1. CDR3 size: 17 residues. In germline, CDR1 is MDHEN, CDR2 SYDVKM. The CDR3 nucleotides are TGTGCCGGCAGTTCCGGGACAGGGACAACCTTTGGCTATGGCTACACCTTC. The encoded protein is CAGSSGTGTTFGYGYTF.

The chain has TRBV12-5 and TRBJ1-4, with D perhaps matching TRBD1 (6 bases). The CDR3 runs 14 residues. V lost 2 bases and J 7 bases, leaving 11 bases between the germline ends. Germline CDR1 and CDR2: LGHNT and FRNRAP. The chain's CDR3 is CASGLPGEGEKLFF. The CDR3 DNA is TGTGCTAGTGGTTTGCCAGGGGAGGGTGAAAAACTGTTTTTT.